This TCR beta chain stems from a study of spatial heterogeneity in lung cancer. Carried by each TCR cDNA molecule was a unique molecular identifier. TCRdb processed the 5' RACE reads anew with MiXCR; each CDR3 protein has one entry. The repertoire has some 46,000 distinct CDR3 sequences, about an eighth of them found once; the top ten carry about 30%. The sample holds many counts of this clonotype. Time point here: blood at routine non-recurrence follow-up after resection. The material sequenced was PBMCs, taken at follow-up. The receptor's source is a male donor with early-stage non-small cell lung cancer.

This chain's CDR3 is CASSGAGYNEQFF. The CDR3 nucleotides read TGTGCCAGCAGCGGGGCAGGCTACAATGAGCAGTTCTTC. V gene TRBV5-6 combines with J gene TRBJ2-1, with D possibly being TRBD1 (5 bases). Germline V gives CDR1 SGHDT, CDR2 YYEEEE. V shed 4 bases and J shed 3 bases, with 8 bases lying between them. The CDR3 sequence is 13 residues long.